The 5 T cell receptor beta chains in this list originate from one sample, sequenced in a study of immune cell composition in non-small cell lung cancer. Normal lung was sampled as far from the tumour as possible, at least 3 cm. Profiling relied on immunoSEQ multiplex PCR, and the TCRdb table lists in-frame clones only, not all of them. Counted here are several thousand clones, approximately 77% occurring once; the ten biggest clones make up over 10%. The specimen was non-adjacent lung tissue. All receptors come from a human donor with non-small cell lung cancer.

V and J are TRBV5-1 and TRBJ2-5; D is possibly TRBD2 (6 bases). The germline V and J ends were trimmed by 0 bases and 5 bases, with 11 bases remaining between them. This CDR3 is built from 14 residues. Germline lookup yields CDR1 SGHRS and CDR2 YFSETQ. DNA for the CDR3: TGCGCCAGCAGCTTGGTAGTTGGGGGGGAGACCCAGTACTTC. Translating it yields CASSLVVGGETQYF. The variable domain in full, completed from reference TRBV5-1 and TRBJ2-5, reads KAGVTQTPRYLIKTRGQQVTLSCSPISGHRSVSWYQQTPGQGLQFLFEYFSETQRNKGNFPGRFSGRQFSNSRSEMNVSTLELGDSALYLCASSLVVGGETQYFGPGTRLLVL.

The chain links TRBV5-6 to TRBJ2-2; perhaps TRBD2 as D (5 bases). Germline CDR1 SGHDT, CDR2 YYEEEE. Trimming stripped 4 bases from V and 8 bases from J, with 12 bases between. The CDR3 loop spans 13 amino acids. CDR3 nucleotide sequence: TGTGCCAGCAGCCTCGGAGGAACGGGGGAGCTGTTTTTT. Amino acid sequence: CASSLGGTGELFF.

In DNA, the CDR3 is TGCGCCAGCAGCCCCCGTCCCTCCTATGGCTACACCTTC. Its translation is CASSPRPSYGYTF. This chain connects TRBV5-1 to TRBJ1-2; D unclear. This CDR3 region has 13 residues. V was cut by 4 bases and J by 4 bases, with 11 bases left in between. The V gene's germline CDR1 is SGHRS and CDR2 YFSETQ.

In its sample, this clone was seen a few times. The CDR3 DNA follows: TGTGCCAGCAGCCCCGGTTTGCGGACTGAAGCTTTCTTT. Its protein is CASSPGLRTEAFF. The rearrangement links TRBV7-8 to TRBJ1-1; D gene uncertain. The ends were cut back, 5 bases at V and 5 bases at J, with 12 bases in the middle. Looked up from germline, CDR1 is SGHVS and CDR2 is FQNEAQ. CDR3 length equals 13 residues.

The chain uses TRBV6-6 and TRBJ1-1; D not certain. Trimming shortened V by 0 bases and J by 0 bases, and 8 bases separated the two germline ends. Looked up from germline, CDR1 is MNHNY and CDR2 is SVGAGI (reference sequence). The CDR3 totals 15 residues. Here the CDR3 reads CASSYSPDMNTEAFF. In DNA form, the CDR3 reads TGTGCCAGCAGTTACTCGCCAGACATGAACACTGAAGCTTTCTTT.